A selection of T cell receptor beta chains follows, all from one sample in a study of cytomegalovirus exposure and HLA in healthy donors. TCRdb's table, derived via immunoSEQ multiplex PCR, lists solely in-frame clones and lacks some. The sample has 95,000 to 150,000 clones, 77% seen once. Input material: PBMCs. The receptors were gathered from a human donor in good health. Each CDR3 is given with its conserved first and last residue. Fields, in order: J gene, V gene, clone size, D gene, CDR3 protein, CDR3 DNA. The D gene is left open where the match is weak. Clone size is not always given. Where it is, it says once, few, many or a class for expanded clones.

TRBJ1-1,TRBV4-1,few,.,CASSRDPGMNTEAFF,TGCGCCAGCAGCCGCGATCCCGGGATGAACACTGAAGCTTTCTTT
TRBJ2-7,TRBV7-8,.,.,CASSLTAVTYEQYF,TGTGCCAGCAGCTTAACAGCGGTAACCTACGAGCAGTACTTC
TRBJ2-5,TRBV9,once,TRBD2,CASSATSGQETQYF,TGTGCCAGCAGCGCCACTAGCGGCCAAGAGACCCAGTACTTC
TRBJ2-7,TRBV7-9,.,TRBD2,CASRGRGLAGDYEQYF,TGTGCCAGCAGGGGACGGGGGCTAGCGGGAGACTACGAGCAGTACTTC
TRBJ2-6,TRBV5-1,.,TRBD2,CASSLGLAVTAGANVLTF,TGCGCCAGCAGCCTAGGACTAGCGGTGACAGCCGGGGCCAACGTCCTGACTTTC
TRBJ2-1,TRBV6-5,.,TRBD1,CASSRTGSSYNEQFF,TGTGCCAGCAGCAGGACAGGGTCCTCCTACAATGAGCAGTTCTTC
TRBJ1-2,TRBV4-1,.,TRBD1,CASSLGQGIGYTF,TGCGCCAGCAGCCTGGGACAGGGGATCGGCTACACCTTC
TRBJ2-1,TRBV6-5,.,.,CASSYQGYRSYNEQFF,TGTGCCAGCAGTTACCAGGGGTATAGGTCCTACAATGAGCAGTTCTTC
TRBJ2-2,TRBV27,.,.,CASSRGGAQGTGELFF,TGTGCCAGCAGCAGGGGAGGGGCCCAGGGTACCGGGGAGCTGTTTTTT
TRBJ2-1,TRBV7-2,.,TRBD1,CASNIRGSLYNEQFF,TGTGCCAGTAACATCAGGGGGAGCTTGTACAATGAGCAGTTCTTC
TRBJ1-2,TRBV19,few,TRBD1,CAGSSGGGYGYTF,TGTGCCGGGTCATCAGGGGGCGGGTATGGCTACACCTTC
TRBJ2-5,TRBV6-4,once,TRBD1,CASSAGTGGWETQYF,TGTGCCAGCAGCGCCGGGACAGGGGGCTGGGAGACCCAGTACTTC